Listed below are T cell receptor beta chains from one sample, sequenced in a study of CD8+CD57+ T cells in acquired aplastic anemia. Each CDR3 protein is one row after TCRdb ran MiXCR on the reads. The sample holds approximately 300,000 distinct CDR3 sequences; about three fifths are singletons and the top ten take 1.3%. Sequencing was done on a sample of sorted CD4+, CD8+, or CD8+CD57+ T cells (not recorded which) from PBMCs. Every receptor here comes from a human donor with aplastic anemia. The CDR3 runs from the conserved cysteine through the conserved F or W. Each record gives: clone size, V gene, D gene, J gene, CDR3 length, CDR3 DNA, CDR3 protein. A D gene is named only where the DNA matches it firmly. Part of the rows lack a size; the others show once, few, many or a class for expanded clones.

>-|TRBV7-6|-|TRBJ1-1|13
TGTGCCAGCAGCAATACAGGGAGCACTGAAGCTTTCTTT
CASSNTGSTEAFF
>many|TRBV2|-|TRBJ1-5|14
TGTGCCAGCAGCCAGGGAGCGAGCAATCAGCCCCAGCATTTT
CASSQGASNQPQHF
>many|TRBV7-9|-|TRBJ2-2|12
TGTGCCAGCAGCCCCTTAGTAAGGGAGCTGTTTTTT
CASSPLVRELFF
>many|TRBV5-8|-|TRBJ2-7|15
TGTGCCAGCAGCGGGAGGACAACCAATACCTACGAGCAGTACTTC
CASSGRTTNTYEQYF
>many|TRBV5-1|TRBD1|TRBJ1-2|15
TGCGCCAGCAGCACTGGACAGGGTAGTATCTATGGCTACACCTTC
CASSTGQGSIYGYTF
>few|TRBV7-9|TRBD1|TRBJ2-3|14
TGTGCCAGCAGCTTGGGACAGGCCACAGATACGCAGTATTTT
CASSLGQATDTQYF
>-|TRBV10-1|TRBD2|TRBJ2-1|14
TGCGCCAGCAGCGTTAGCGGGGCGAACAATGAGCAGTTCTTC
CASSVSGANNEQFF
>few|TRBV7-8|TRBD2|TRBJ2-5|16
TGTGCCAGCAGCCTCACTAGCGGGGGGGGGCTTGAGACCCAGTACTTC
CASSLTSGGGLETQYF
>-|TRBV5-1|TRBD2|TRBJ2-7|14
TGCGCCAGCAGCTTGGGCGCTAGCGGGGGTGAGCAGTACTTC
CASSLGASGGEQYF
>-|TRBV5-1|-|TRBJ2-5|14
TGCGCCAGCAGCTTGGGGCAGCCCAATCAGCCCCAGTACTTC
CASSLGQPNQPQYF
>many|TRBV9|-|TRBJ1-4|16
TGTGCCAGCAGCGTCGGAGCCGGCTACGGGGGTGAAAAACTGTTTTTT
CASSVGAGYGGEKLFF
>-|TRBV7-2|TRBD1|TRBJ1-6|15
TGTGCCAGCAGCTCTCGACAGGGGGGGGGTTCACCCCTCCACTTT
CASSSRQGGGSPLHF
>-|TRBV10-2|-|TRBJ2-7|16
TGCGCCAGCAGTGAGTTGGGAGGAATGCTGTCCGGCGAGCAGTACTTC
CASSELGGMLSGEQYF
>once|TRBV15|-|TRBJ1-4|15
TGTGCCACCAGCAGAGGGGACTCCTACAATGAAAAACTGTTTTTT
CATSRGDSYNEKLFF
>many|TRBV10-3|-|TRBJ2-1|14
TGTGCCACCCGAGACAGACCCGCGGGAAATGAGCAGTTCTTC
CATRDRPAGNEQFF
>-|TRBV25-1|-|TRBJ1-1|14
TGTGCCAGCAGTAATCTCGAGCCTAACACTGAAGCTTTCTTT
CASSNLEPNTEAFF
>many|TRBV9|TRBD1|TRBJ1-5|20
TGTGCCAGCAGTCAAAGAACCTTGACAGGGAGGGGTAGGAGCAATCAGCCCCAGCATTTT
CASSQRTLTGRGRSNQPQHF
>-|TRBV7-9|TRBD1|TRBJ1-1|15
TGTGCCAGCAGCTTGCAGGGGACAGCAAACACTGAAGCTTTCTTT
CASSLQGTANTEAFF
>-|TRBV2|-|TRBJ1-2|14
TGTGCCAGCAGTGACGGCAGGGGTGAGGGTGGCTACACCTTC
CASSDGRGEGGYTF
>-|TRBV20-1|TRBD2|TRBJ2-1|16
TGCAGTGCTACTCGGGGACTAGCGGGGGGGCTCAATGAGCAGTTCTTC
CSATRGLAGGLNEQFF
>few|TRBV24-1|TRBD1|TRBJ2-7|15
TGTGCCACCAGTGATTCCGGGACAGGGGCCTACGAGCAGTACTTC
CATSDSGTGAYEQYF
>-|TRBV19|-|TRBJ2-6|17
TGTGCCAGCAGCCGTGAAGGGGGGAGCTCTGGGGCCAACGTCCTGACTTTC
CASSREGGSSGANVLTF
>-|TRBV6-4|TRBD2|TRBJ2-1|15
TGTGCCAGCAGTGACGGGGAGGGCTCCTACAATGAGCAGTTCTTC
CASSDGEGSYNEQFF
>-|TRBV14|TRBD1|TRBJ1-2|17
TGTGCCAGCAGCCCTATGCACACTATCGGACAGGGCGGGCGGTTCACCTTC
CASSPMHTIGQGGRFTF
>-|TRBV10-3|-|TRBJ2-1|13
TGTGCCATCAGTGAGTCCGGATTCTATGAGCAGTTCTTC
CAISESGFYEQFF
>-|TRBV15|TRBD1|TRBJ2-2|16
TGTGCCACCAGCAGAGTTCGGACAGGGGACACCGGGGAGCTGTTTTTT
CATSRVRTGDTGELFF
>-|TRBV7-9|-|TRBJ1-1|14
TGTGCCAGCAACATTCAGGGCGTGAACACTGAAGCTTTCTTT
CASNIQGVNTEAFF
>many|TRBV27|TRBD1|TRBJ2-7|13
TGTGCCAGCAGTTCGGGACAGTCCTACGAGCAGTACTTC
CASSSGQSYEQYF
>many|TRBV30|-|TRBJ1-2|13
TGTGCCTGGAGTGTACCTGGGGCGCGTGGCTACACCTTC
CAWSVPGARGYTF
>-|TRBV7-9|TRBD1|TRBJ2-3|16
TGTGCCAGCAGCTTGAGGGACAGGGCCCCCACGGATACGCAGTATTTT
CASSLRDRAPTDTQYF
>many|TRBV11-2|-|TRBJ2-3|12
TGTGCCAGCAGCTTAGATCAGAGAACGCAGTATTTT
CASSLDQRTQYF
>-|TRBV2|-|TRBJ2-7|15
TGTGCCAGCAGTGAAGTTTGGGACGGGGACAACGAGCAGTACTTC
CASSEVWDGDNEQYF
>few|TRBV15|TRBD1|TRBJ2-3|15
TGTGCCACCAGCAGTGGGACAGGGGACACAGATACGCAGTATTTT
CATSSGTGDTDTQYF
>-|TRBV12-3/TRBV12-4|-|TRBJ2-4|17
TGTGCCAGCAGCCGAGGAGGGGCTGGGGCAGTCAAAAACATTCAGTACTTC
CASSRGGAGAVKNIQYF
>-|TRBV7-9|TRBD2|TRBJ2-1|14
TGTGCCAGCAGCTTACTAGCGGGAAGGGATGAGCAGTTCTTC
CASSLLAGRDEQFF
>-|TRBV9|TRBD1|TRBJ2-7|15
TGTGCCAGCAGCGTAGAGGGACAGGGTCTTTACGAGCAGTACTTC
CASSVEGQGLYEQYF
>many|TRBV5-8|TRBD2|TRBJ2-3|14
TGTGCCAGCAGCTTGACTAGCGGGTTCGATACGCAGTATTTT
CASSLTSGFDTQYF
>-|TRBV7-9|-|TRBJ1-6|13
TGTGCCAGCAGCTTAGTTGAGGGCTCACCCCTCCACTTT
CASSLVEGSPLHF
>-|TRBV4-1|-|TRBJ2-5|15
TGCGCCAGCAGAAGTCTGGGCCGAACCCAAGAGACCCAGTACTTC
CASRSLGRTQETQYF
>-|TRBV5-4|-|TRBJ1-2|14
TGTGCCAGCAGCTTGCAAGGGACTAACTATGGCTACACCTTC
CASSLQGTNYGYTF
>-|TRBV7-3|-|TRBJ2-1|13
TGTGCCAGCAGCGAAATATGGGGGTATGAGCAGTTCTTC
CASSEIWGYEQFF
>-|TRBV19|TRBD1|TRBJ1-2|15
TGTGCCAGTAGTACTGACCGGGACAGGGATTATGGCTACACCTTC
CASSTDRDRDYGYTF